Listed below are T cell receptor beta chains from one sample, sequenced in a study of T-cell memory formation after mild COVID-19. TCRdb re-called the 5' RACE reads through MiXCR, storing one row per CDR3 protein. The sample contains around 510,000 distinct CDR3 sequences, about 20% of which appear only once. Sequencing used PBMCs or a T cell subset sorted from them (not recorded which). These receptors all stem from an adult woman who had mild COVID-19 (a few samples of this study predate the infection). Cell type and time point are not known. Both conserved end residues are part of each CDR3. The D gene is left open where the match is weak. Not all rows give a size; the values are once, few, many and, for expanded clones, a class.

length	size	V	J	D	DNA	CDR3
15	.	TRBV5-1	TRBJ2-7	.	TGCGCCAGCAGCTTGGCGTCGGGATCTACCTACGAGCAGTACTTC	CASSLASGSTYEQYF
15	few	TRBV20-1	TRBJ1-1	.	TGCAGTGCCAGACCCGTACGCGGAATGAACACTGAAGCTTTCTTT	CSARPVRGMNTEAFF
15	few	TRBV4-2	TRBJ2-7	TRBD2	TGTGCCAGCAGCCCAGATGTAGCGGGGGCCTACGAGCAGTACTTC	CASSPDVAGAYEQYF
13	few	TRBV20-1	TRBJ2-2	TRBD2	TGCAGTGCTAGGGAGACTAGCGCCGGGGAGCTGTTTTTT	CSARETSAGELFF
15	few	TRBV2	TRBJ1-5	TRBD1	TGTGCCAGCAGTGAAGAAACAGGGGTCGGGCAGCCCCAGCATTTT	CASSEETGVGQPQHF
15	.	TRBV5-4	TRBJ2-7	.	TGTGCCAGCAGCTTATTTGGCGGACGCTCCTACGAGCAGTACTTC	CASSLFGGRSYEQYF
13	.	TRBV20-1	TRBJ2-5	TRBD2	TGCAGTCCCGCGGGGGGCCTCCGGGAGACCCAGTACTTC	CSPAGGLRETQYF
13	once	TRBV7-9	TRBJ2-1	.	TGTGCCAGCAGGACGCAGGGGACGAGTGAGCAGTTCTTC	CASRTQGTSEQFF
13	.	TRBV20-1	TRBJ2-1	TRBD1	TGCAGTGCTCCAGGGACAGGGGGGAATGAGCAGTTCTTC	CSAPGTGGNEQFF
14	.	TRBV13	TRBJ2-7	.	TGTGCCAGCAGCCCGAAAGGACTAACCTACGAGCAGTACTTC	CASSPKGLTYEQYF
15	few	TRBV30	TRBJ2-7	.	TGTGCCTGGAGGGAGGTGAGCAGGGGCGGCTGGGAGCAGTACTTC	CAWREVSRGGWEQYF
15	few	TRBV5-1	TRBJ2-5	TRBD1	TGCGCCAGCAGATCCGGGACAGGGTATCAAGAGACCCAGTACTTC	CASRSGTGYQETQYF
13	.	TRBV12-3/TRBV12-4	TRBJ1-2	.	TGTGCCAGCAGCACCGTCCAGGGCTATGGCTACACCTTC	CASSTVQGYGYTF
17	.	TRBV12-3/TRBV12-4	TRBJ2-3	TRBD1	TGTGCCAGCAGTTCTAAATATGGGACAGTACTGGGGGATACGCAGTATTTT	CASSSKYGTVLGDTQYF
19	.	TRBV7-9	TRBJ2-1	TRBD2	TGTGCCAGCAGCTTCCCCACCGGGACTAGCGGGAGGGTCGTCAATGAGCAGTTCTTC	CASSFPTGTSGRVVNEQFF
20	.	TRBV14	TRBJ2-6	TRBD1	TGTGCCAGCAGCCAAGAAATAATGAGACAGGGCCTCTCTGGGGCCAACGTCCTGACTTTC	CASSQEIMRQGLSGANVLTF
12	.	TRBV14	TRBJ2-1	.	TGTGCCAGCAGCTCCACACGAGGTGAGCAGTTCTTC	CASSSTRGEQFF
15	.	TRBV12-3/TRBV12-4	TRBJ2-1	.	TGTGCCAGCAGACTGGACGGACGTTCCTACAATGAGCAGTTCTTC	CASRLDGRSYNEQFF
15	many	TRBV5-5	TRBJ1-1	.	TGTGCCAGCAGCTACTATGGAAGGGGGAACACTGAAGCTTTCTTT	CASSYYGRGNTEAFF
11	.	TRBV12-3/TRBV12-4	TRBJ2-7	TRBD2	TGTGCCAGCAGTTTGGGGAGGGACCAGTACTTC	CASSLGRDQYF
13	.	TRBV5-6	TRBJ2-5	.	TGTGCCAGCAGCTTGCATCGCGGAGGGAATCCGTACTTC	CASSLHRGGNPYF
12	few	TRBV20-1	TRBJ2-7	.	TGCAGTGTCACTGGCGCGGCCTACGAGCAGTACTTC	CSVTGAAYEQYF
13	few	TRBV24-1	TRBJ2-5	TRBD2	TGTGCCAGAGAAGCGGGAGAGGACGAGACCCAGTACTTC	CAREAGEDETQYF
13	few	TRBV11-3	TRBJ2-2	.	TGTGCCAGCAGCCCCAGGGAATCCGGGGAGCTGTTTTTT	CASSPRESGELFF
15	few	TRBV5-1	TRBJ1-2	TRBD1	TGCGCCAGCAGCCTACGACAGGGAGGTAGCTATGGCTACACCTTC	CASSLRQGGSYGYTF
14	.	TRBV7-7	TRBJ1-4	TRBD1	TGTGCCAGCAGCCGGACAGGGGAAAAGGAAAAACTGTTTTTT	CASSRTGEKEKLFF
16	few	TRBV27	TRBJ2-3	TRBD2	TGTGCCAGCAGTTTAGGGGCGGGAGAGGGCACAGATACGCAGTATTTT	CASSLGAGEGTDTQYF
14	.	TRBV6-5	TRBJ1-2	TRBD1	TGTGCCAGCAGTTACGTGAGACAGGGCGGGGGCTACACCTTC	CASSYVRQGGGYTF
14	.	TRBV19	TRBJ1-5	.	TGTGCCAGTAAGGGACCCTGGGAGTATCAGCCCCAGCATTTT	CASKGPWEYQPQHF
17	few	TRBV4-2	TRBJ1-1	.	TGTGCCAGCAGCCAAGAAGTCCATGACCTCCCGGGCACTGAAGCTTTCTTT	CASSQEVHDLPGTEAFF
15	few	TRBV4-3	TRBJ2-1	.	TGCGCCAGCAGCCAAGAATTGGGGGGGCGCGATGAGCAGTTCTTC	CASSQELGGRDEQFF